A selection of T cell receptor beta chains follows, all from one sample in a study of blood T cell repertoires in COVID-19. The table came from immunoSEQ multiplex PCR; TCRdb's copy has only in-frame clones and leaves some out. The data hold 290,000 or so clones, with roughly 85% observed a single time. Sequenced: peripheral blood. These receptors originate from a man aged 45-65 years with active or convalescent COVID-19. CDR3s leave out the opening cysteine and the closing phenylalanine or tryptophan. Size tells how often a clone was seen (once, few, many) or the class of an expanded clone, and some rows leave it out.

>.|TRBJ2-3|TRBV7-9
ASLSGGTDTQY
>.|TRBJ2-1|TRBV29-1
SAGPRSGRRNEQF
>.|TRBJ2-4|TRBV27
ASSLAVGGNIQY
>.|TRBJ2-2|TRBV28
ASQGLDTGELF
>.|TRBJ2-7|TRBV7-6
ASSFMSGRTSEQY
>few|TRBJ2-2|TRBV3-1/TRBV3-2
ASSQGRTNTGELF
>.|TRBJ1-5|TRBV7-6
ASSLGPGQPQH
>.|TRBJ2-5|TRBV9
ASSVSLAGVVETQY
>.|TRBJ1-5|TRBV19
ASSYQENQPQH
>.|TRBJ1-5|TRBV6-1
ASSDSTGSNQPQH
>.|TRBJ2-1|TRBV9
ASSVQGVNEQF
>.|TRBJ2-1|TRBV7-2
ASSFGTSGRRVGNEQF
>.|TRBJ2-3|TRBV5-1
ASSLGQGGTDTQY
>.|TRBJ2-3|TRBV5-1
ASSSPRLGSTDTQY
>.|TRBJ1-5|TRBV6-5
ASSQGLENQPQH
>.|TRBJ1-5|TRBV28
ASRYRGRGRSNQPQH
>.|TRBJ2-6|TRBV5-1
ASGTGTGANVLT
>.|TRBJ1-3|TRBV7-6
ASSLGGGGVSGNTIY
>.|TRBJ2-7|TRBV30
AWSVGTGDYYEQY
>.|TRBJ1-5|TRBV2
ASSDMGLGQPQH
>.|TRBJ2-7|TRBV5-1
ASSFGGSSYEQY
>.|TRBJ2-7|TRBV19
ASSIQHRSSYEQY
>.|TRBJ2-2|TRBV10-3
AISPRAGRNTGELF
>.|TRBJ1-5|TRBV19
ASKRRSSWQPQH
>.|TRBJ1-6|TRBV14
ASSQYRKGVVGSPLH
>.|TRBJ1-5|TRBV5-8
ASSLSLGRNQPQH
>.|TRBJ1-1|TRBV30
AWSVQTGAF
>.|TRBJ2-2|TRBV12-5
ASGQGHPTGELF
>.|TRBJ2-3|TRBV7-9
ASSSSWTSGLTDTQY
>.|TRBJ1-1|TRBV7-8
ASSRPSVRVAEAF
>.|TRBJ1-4|TRBV10-2
ASSETHLQGRSEKLF
>.|TRBJ1-1|TRBV30
AWSGGRARTEAF
>.|TRBJ2-7|TRBV7-9
ASSLAPSSYEQY
>.|TRBJ2-1|TRBV13
ASSLVGRAGNEQF
>.|TRBJ2-5|TRBV29-1
SVGTSGSGTQY
>.|TRBJ2-3|TRBV27
ASSRPGLVYDTQY
>.|TRBJ1-1|TRBV27
ASSLGRGMNTEAF
>few|TRBJ2-7|TRBV19
ASSMEGPSYEQY
>.|TRBJ1-2|TRBV27
ASGPRTGAYYGYT
>few|TRBJ1-5|TRBV18
ASSPDTSNQPQH
>.|TRBJ1-2|TRBV10-2
ASSEFQVLAYGYT
>few|TRBJ2-7|TRBV19
ASSTGLAGGPSYEQY
>.|TRBJ2-5|TRBV10-2
ASSNVRKTAGGFGTQY
>few|TRBJ2-1|TRBV6-6
ASSGGSSYNEQF
>.|TRBJ2-5|TRBV3-1/TRBV3-2
ASSQAPPGETQY
>.|TRBJ1-1|TRBV19
ASSIRPGAENTEAF
>few|TRBJ2-1|TRBV3-1/TRBV3-2
ASSQVGYNEQF
>.|TRBJ1-6|TRBV19
ASSIQQGANSPLH
>.|TRBJ2-3|TRBV6-2/TRBV6-3
ASSRTDHFSDTQY
>.|TRBJ1-3|TRBV15
ATSRDVRESSSGNTIY
>few|TRBJ2-7|TRBV20-1
SASASGSYEQY
>.|TRBJ1-4|TRBV27
ASSFRGTGGNKEKLF
>.|TRBJ2-1|TRBV5-6
ASSVDEGNEQF
>many|TRBJ2-3|TRBV7-9
ASSRPQGLAADTQY